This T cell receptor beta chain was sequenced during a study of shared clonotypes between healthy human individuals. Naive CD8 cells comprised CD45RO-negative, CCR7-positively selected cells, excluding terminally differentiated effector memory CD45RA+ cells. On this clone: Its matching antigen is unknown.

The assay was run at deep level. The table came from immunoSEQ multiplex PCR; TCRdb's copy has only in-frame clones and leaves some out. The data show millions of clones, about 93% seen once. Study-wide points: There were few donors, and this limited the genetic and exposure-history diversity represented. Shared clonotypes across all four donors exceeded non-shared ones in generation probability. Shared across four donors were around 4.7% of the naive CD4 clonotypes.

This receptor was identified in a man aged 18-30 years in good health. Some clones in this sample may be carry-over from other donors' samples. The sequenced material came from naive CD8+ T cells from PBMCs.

The CDR3 reads CASSPGRVNEQFF. CDR3 nucleotide sequence: TGTGCCAGCAGTCCCGGGCGGGTCAATGAGCAGTTCTTC. This chain joins TRBV6-6 and TRBJ2-1; D might be TRBD2 (5 bases). The CDR3 length is 13 residues. V lost 5 bases and J 6 bases, leaving 11 bases between the germline ends. Germline assignment: CDR1 MNHNY and CDR2 SVGAGI (reference sequence).